This T cell receptor beta chain was captured in a study of cytomegalovirus exposure and HLA in healthy donors. General study points: In vitro testing confirmed a few CMV-associated chains as specific for CMV antigens. An apparent linkage of common viral pathogens to several of the most significant clusters emerged in a later analysis.

Germline V gives CDR1 SGHRS, CDR2 YFSETQ. V was trimmed by 1 base and J by 8 bases, leaving 15 bases between them. The CDR3 consists of 14 residues. 60 Vbeta and 13 Jbeta primers were used in PCR. The method was immunoSEQ multiplex PCR; TCRdb's version includes in-frame clones alone and lacks a portion of them. The repertoire includes 65,000 to 80,000 clones, less than 80% of them detected once, and over 8% sits in the top ten. About this clone itself: Its antigen is not identified.

The gene calls are TRBV5-1 and TRBJ1-2; possibly TRBD1 for D (6 bases). The receptor was derived from a middle-aged man in good health and CMV-seropositive. The material sequenced was PBMCs. The CDR3 coding sequence is TGCGCCAGCAGCTTGAGGGGGGGGGACAAAGGCTACACCTTC. Translation gives CASSLRGGDKGYTF.